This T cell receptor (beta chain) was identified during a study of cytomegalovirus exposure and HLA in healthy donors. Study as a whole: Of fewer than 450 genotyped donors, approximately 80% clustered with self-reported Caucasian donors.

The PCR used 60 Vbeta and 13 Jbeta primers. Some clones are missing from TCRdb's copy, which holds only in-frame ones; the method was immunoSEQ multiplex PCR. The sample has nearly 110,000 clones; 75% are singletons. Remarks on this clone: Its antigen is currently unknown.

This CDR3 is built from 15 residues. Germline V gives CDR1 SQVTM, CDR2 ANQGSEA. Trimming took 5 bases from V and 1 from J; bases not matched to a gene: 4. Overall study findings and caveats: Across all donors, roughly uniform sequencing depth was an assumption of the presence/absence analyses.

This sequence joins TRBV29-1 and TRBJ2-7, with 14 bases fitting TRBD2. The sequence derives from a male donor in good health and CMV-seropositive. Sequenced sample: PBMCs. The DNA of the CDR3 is TGCAGCGTTCCGGGACTAGCGGGAGATTCCTACGAGCAGTACTTC. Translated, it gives CSVPGLAGDSYEQYF.